The 26 T cell receptor beta chains given below trace back to one sample, sequenced in a study of shared clonotypes between healthy human individuals. CD45RO-negative CD8 cells positively selected for CCR7 made up the naive population, which excluded terminally differentiated effector memory CD45RA+ cells. Clones were sequenced by immunoSEQ multiplex PCR, and TCRdb holds only the in-frame ones, with some missing. This repertoire shows around 1,900,000 clones, just under 95% found once; its top ten account for less than 2%. Material: naive CD8+ T cells from PBMCs. These receptors were taken from a man between 18 and 29 years old in good health. Some clones in this sample may be carry-over from other donors' samples.

This clone was recorded a few times. Additional DNA sequences in this sample encode the identical CDR3. The chain links TRBV7-9 to TRBJ1-1; D might be TRBD1 (5 bases). Trimming took 4 bases from V and 1 from J, leaving 7 bases between them. Germline-derived CDR1 and CDR2 are SEHNR and FQNEAQ (reference sequence). The CDR3 loop spans 13 amino acids. The CDR3 region is CASSSDRNTEAFF. The DNA for the CDR3 is TGTGCCAGCAGCTCCGACAGGAACACTGAAGCTTTCTTT.

Concerning this clone itself: Other DNA sequences within the sample encode an identical CDR3. The chain employs TRBV7-9 and TRBJ2-1, with 9 positions matching TRBD2. Germline values: CDR1 SEHNR, CDR2 FQNEAQ (reference sequence). The V segment lost 1 base and the J segment 2 bases; nucleotides outside the gene matches: 3. There are 16 residues in the CDR3. The CDR3 DNA reads as TGTGCCAGCAGCTTAGGGCCTAGCGGGACCTACAATGAGCAGTTCTTC. This translates into CASSLGPSGTYNEQFF.

The CDR3 protein is CASKEREAPTYEQYF. The CDR3 DNA follows: TGTGCCAGCAAGGAACGGGAGGCACCTACCTACGAGCAGTACTTC. The V call is TRBV7-9, the J call TRBJ2-7, with 7 positions matching TRBD2. Germline CDR1 is SEHNR and CDR2 is FQNEAQ (reference sequence). The CDR3 has 15 amino acids. Trimming cost V 7 bases and J 2 bases; bases outside gene matches: 11.

The rearrangement links TRBV4-1 to TRBJ2-1; D perhaps matches TRBD2 (6 bases). V was trimmed by 1 base and J by 6 bases, leaving 16 bases between them. CDR1 MGHRA and CDR2 YSYEKL come from the germline V gene. The CDR3 loop spans 16 amino acids. Here the CDR3 DNA reads TGCGCCAGCAGCCAAGTACGGCGGGATGGGATCAATGAGCAGTTCTTC. Amino acids: CASSQVRRDGINEQFF.

This chain joins TRBV19 and TRBJ2-7; 7 nucleotides match TRBD1. This CDR3 is 15 amino acids long. V trimming: 1 base; J trimming: 11 bases; junction bases outside the gene matches: 14. In germline, CDR1 is LNHDA, CDR2 SQIVND (reference sequence). DNA for the CDR3: TGTGCCAGTAGTATAGTTGCACAGGGGAAGAGTGCGGAGTACTTC. Amino acids: CASSIVAQGKSAEYF.

The rearrangement joins TRBV5-5 to TRBJ2-3, with 9 nucleotides matching TRBD2. CDR1 SGHKS and CDR2 YYEKEE come from the germline V gene (reference sequence). Losses at the gene ends were 7 bases for V and 2 bases for J; bases not matched to a gene: 2. The length of the CDR3 is 13 residues. The CDR3 sequence: CASAGGFTDTQYF. DNA of the CDR3: TGTGCCAGCGCGGGGGGGTTCACAGATACGCAGTATTTT.

The genes are TRBV5-1 and TRBJ2-5, with D perhaps TRBD1 (5 bases). V lost 10 bases, J lost 5 bases, and 24 bases lay in between. This CDR3 has 15 residues. CDR1 and CDR2 from the germline V gene are SGHRS and YFSETQ. CDR3 region: CAAIAQLPRVETQYF. The CDR3 nucleotides are TGCGCCGCGATAGCCCAGCTTCCCAGGGTGGAGACCCAGTACTTC. Full variable domain (remainder filled in from reference TRBV5-1 and TRBJ2-5): KAGVTQTPRYLIKTRGQQVTLSCSPISGHRSVSWYQQTPGQGLQFLFEYFSETQRNKGNFPGRFSGRQFSNSRSEMNVSTLELGDSALYLCAAIAQLPRVETQYFGPGTRLLVL.

The CDR3 sequence is CASSQESFAPNQPQHF. The CDR3 DNA reads as TGCGCCAGCAGCCAAGAGAGCTTTGCCCCCAATCAGCCCCAGCATTTT. The rearrangement joins TRBV4-1 to TRBJ1-5, with D unclear. Trimming left V 0 bases short and J 3 bases short, with 12 bases between. The CDR3 spans 16 residues. Germline-derived CDR1 and CDR2 are MGHRA and YSYEKL.

The chain joins TRBV5-1 to TRBJ2-3; 9 bases map to TRBD1. The CDR3 spans 13 residues. Germline V lookup: CDR1 SGHRS, CDR2 YFSETQ. Germline trimming cut 5 bases from V and 3 bases from J; bases unmatched to any gene: 1. The CDR3: CASRQGATDTQYF. CDR3 nucleotide sequence: TGCGCCAGCAGACAGGGGGCTACAGATACGCAGTATTTT.

The DNA of the CDR3 is TGTGCCAGTAGTATCCTGGGTGGTCAGCCCCAGCATTTT. This encodes CASSILGGQPQHF. V and J are TRBV19 and TRBJ1-5; D gene unclear. The ends were cut back, 3 bases at V and 6 bases at J, with 9 bases in the middle. Germline V CDR1 and CDR2: LNHDA, SQIVND (reference sequence). This CDR3 comprises 13 residues.

This sequence joins TRBV5-8 and TRBJ1-2, with 7 bases identical to TRBD1. The CDR3 has 16 amino acids. Losses at the gene ends were 3 bases for V and 5 bases for J; bases not matched to a gene: 13. The germline V gene has CDR1 SGHTS and CDR2 YDEGEE. CDR3 nucleotide sequence: TGTGCCAGCAGCTCCGGACAGGTCGCAACCCCATATGGCTACACCTTC. Protein sequence: CASSSGQVATPYGYTF.

The genes are TRBV19 and TRBJ1-4, with D possibly being TRBD1 (6 bases). The CDR3 spans 14 residues. With 4 bases removed from V and 7 bases from J, the gap between germline ends came to 13 bases. Germline loops: CDR1 LNHDA, CDR2 SQIVND (reference sequence). In DNA form, the CDR3 reads TGTGCCAGTAGTAAAACAGGGTTCGCTGAAAAACTGTTTTTT. It translates to CASSKTGFAEKLFF. The entire variable domain, with the rest obtained from reference TRBV19 and TRBJ1-4, is as follows: DGGITQSPKYLFRKEGQNVTLSCEQNLNHDAMYWYRQDPGQGLRLIYYSQIVNDFQKGDIAEGYSVSREKKESFPLTVTSAQKNPTAFYLCASSKTGFAEKLFFGSGTQLSVL.

CDR3 in amino acids: CASSLFPASYGYTF. CDR3 coding DNA: TGTGCCAGCAGCTTATTTCCGGCCTCCTATGGCTACACCTTC. The chain couples TRBV7-8 to TRBJ1-2; D call uncertain. The CDR3 sequence is 14 residues long. Trimming cost V 2 bases and J 4 bases, with 11 bases left between them. Looked up from germline, CDR1 is SGHVS and CDR2 is FQNEAQ.

V and J are TRBV25-1 and TRBJ2-6, with 7 nucleotides matching TRBD1. V lost 2 bases, J lost 2 bases, and 3 bases stayed unmatched. This CDR3 region has 16 residues. CDR1 is MGHDK and CDR2 is SYGVNS in the germline V gene. The CDR3 sequence: CASSERTGAGANVLTF. The DNA for the CDR3 is TGTGCCAGCAGTGAACGTACAGGGGCTGGGGCCAACGTCCTGACTTTC.

The chain's CDR3 is CASSLRGSYTDTQYF. CDR3 nucleotide sequence: TGTGCCAGCAGCTTAAGGGGCAGTTACACAGATACGCAGTATTTT. The chain uses TRBV7-6 and TRBJ2-3, with D perhaps matching TRBD1 (5 bases). Trimming shortened V by 2 bases and J by 2 bases, and 11 bases separated the two germline ends. This CDR3 has 15 residues. Looked up from germline, CDR1 is SGHVS and CDR2 is FNYEAQ.

The chain has TRBV7-2 and TRBJ2-7; a possible D gene is TRBD2 (6 bases). This CDR3 contains 16 residues. Germline V gene lookup returns CDR1 SGHTA and CDR2 FQGNSA. V lost 5 bases to trimming and J lost 5 bases, with 22 bases between them. The CDR3 DNA sequence: TGTGCCAGCAGCCACGGACGAGCGGGCCCCCTAGACGAGCAGTACTTC. Its protein product is CASSHGRAGPLDEQYF.

This chain connects TRBV4-1 to TRBJ2-1, with 9 bases matching TRBD2. The germline V gene has CDR1 MGHRA and CDR2 YSYEKL. The V and J ends lost 1 base and 4 bases, in that order; junction bases with no gene match: 17. This CDR3 contains 20 residues. This chain's CDR3 is CASSQVPQDVTSGLYNEQFF. The DNA for the CDR3 is TGCGCCAGCAGCCAAGTCCCACAGGATGTTACTAGCGGGTTGTACAATGAGCAGTTCTTC.

V and J are TRBV7-3 and TRBJ1-1; no firm D call. With 5 bases removed from V and 8 bases from J, the gap between germline ends came to 15 bases. Per germline, CDR1 SGHTA and CDR2 FQGTGA. The CDR3 is 13 amino acids. The CDR3 sequence: CASSLGASSEAFF. Written as DNA, the CDR3 is TGTGCCAGCAGCCTAGGCGCAAGTAGCGAAGCTTTCTTT.

The chain carries TRBV7-9 and TRBJ2-3; 11 nucleotides match TRBD2. V lost 6 bases and J lost 6; bases outside the gene matches: 11. The CDR3 extends over 16 amino acids. The germline V gene has CDR1 SEHNR and CDR2 FQNEAQ (reference sequence). The CDR3 nucleotides are TGTGCCAGCAGGCCGATACTAGCGGGAGTATCCGATACGCAGTATTTT. It codes for CASRPILAGVSDTQYF.

The gene calls are TRBV18 and TRBJ2-5; 7 positions match TRBD2. The CDR3 runs 15 residues. The V and J ends lost 2 bases and 5 bases, in that order; junction bases with no gene match: 8. Germline V CDR1 and CDR2: KGHSH, LQKENI. The chain's CDR3 is CASSPGVRGGETQYF. CDR3 nucleotide sequence: TGTGCCAGCTCACCAGGAGTCCGGGGAGGGGAGACCCAGTACTTC.

The chain joins TRBV18 to TRBJ2-7, with 14 nucleotides matching TRBD2. J gave up 2 bases and V 6 bases, and 9 bases lay outside the gene matches. Germline loops: CDR1 KGHSH, CDR2 LQKENI. The CDR3 contains 17 residues. The DNA for the CDR3 is TGTGCCAGCTCCCCCGGGACTAGCGGGAGTTTCGCCTACGAGCAGTACTTC. It translates to CASSPGTSGSFAYEQYF.

About this clone: The same CDR3 can be traced to other DNA sequences in this sample. J is TRBJ1-2 and V is TRBV27; D unresolved. Between the trimmed V and J ends, which lost 2 bases and 2 bases, there was a span of 12 bases. Germline V gene sequence: CDR1 MNHEY, CDR2 SMNVEV (reference sequence). The CDR3 is made up of 15 amino acids. The CDR3 sequence is CASSLRTGGNYGYTF. CDR3 nucleotide sequence: TGTGCCAGCAGTTTACGGACGGGTGGAAACTATGGCTACACCTTC.

V usage is TRBV15 and J usage is TRBJ2-1; 10 bases are a match to TRBD1. Germline V gene lookup returns CDR1 LNHNV and CDR2 YYDKDF (reference sequence). This CDR3 region has 16 residues. Losses at the gene ends were 3 bases for V and 7 bases for J; bases not matched to a gene: 9. The CDR3 region is CATSRPPGQGMNEQFF. As DNA, the CDR3 is TGTGCCACCAGCAGGCCGCCGGGACAGGGGATGAATGAGCAGTTCTTC. Drawing the rest from reference TRBV15 and TRBJ2-1, the complete variable domain is DAMVIQNPRYQVTQFGKPVTLSCSQTLNHNVMYWYQQKSSQAPKLLFHYYDKDFNNEADTPDNFQSRRPNTSFCFLDIRSPGLGDTAMYLCATSRPPGQGMNEQFFGPGTRLTVL.

V and J are TRBV13 and TRBJ2-2; D is uncertain. Trimming stripped 3 bases from V and 4 bases from J, with 3 bases between. Germline CDR1 PRHDT, CDR2 FYEKMQ (reference sequence). This CDR3 comprises 12 residues. DNA for the CDR3: TGTGCCAGCAGCTTCCCCACCGGGGAGCTGTTTTTT. This sequence encodes CASSFPTGELFF.

This chain joins TRBV5-6 and TRBJ2-2; no clear D gene. The germline V gene encodes CDR1 SGHDT and CDR2 YYEEEE. This CDR3 region has 16 residues. Trimming shortened V by 2 bases and J by 2 bases, and 13 bases separated the two germline ends. The CDR3 DNA reads as TGTGCCAGCAGCTTTGCAGCCGTATACAACACCGGGGAGCTGTTTTTT. It specifies CASSFAAVYNTGELFF.

The chain couples TRBV7-9 to TRBJ2-1, with D possibly TRBD2 on 6 matching bases. This CDR3 has 17 amino acids. Per germline, CDR1 SEHNR and CDR2 FQNEAQ (reference sequence). The V gene lost 3 bases and the J gene lost 5 bases, with 20 bases spanning the gap. CDR3 DNA sequence: TGTGCCAGCAGCTTCCGACTAGGCGAGACGCCTAACAATGAGCAGTTCTTC. Amino acids: CASSFRLGETPNNEQFF.